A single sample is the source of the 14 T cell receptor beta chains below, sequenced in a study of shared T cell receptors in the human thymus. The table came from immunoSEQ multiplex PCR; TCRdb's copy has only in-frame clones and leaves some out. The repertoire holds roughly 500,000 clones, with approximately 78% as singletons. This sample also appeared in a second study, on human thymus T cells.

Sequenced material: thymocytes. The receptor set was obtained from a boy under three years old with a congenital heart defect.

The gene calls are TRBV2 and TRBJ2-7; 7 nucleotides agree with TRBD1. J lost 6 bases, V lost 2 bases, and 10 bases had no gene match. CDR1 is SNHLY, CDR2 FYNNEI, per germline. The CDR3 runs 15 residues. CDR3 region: CASSERDRTPLEQYF. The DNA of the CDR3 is TGTGCCAGCAGTGAAAGGGACAGAACCCCCCTCGAGCAGTACTTC.

The CDR3 DNA sequence: TGTGCCAGCAGTGAACCCCTCGGACAGGGAGTAGATACGCAGTATTTT. As protein: CASSEPLGQGVDTQYF. This chain links TRBV25-1 with TRBJ2-3; 8 nucleotides line up with TRBD1. The V segment lost 2 bases and the J segment 5 bases; nucleotides outside the gene matches: 9. Germline values: CDR1 MGHDK, CDR2 SYGVNS. The CDR3 is 16 residues long.

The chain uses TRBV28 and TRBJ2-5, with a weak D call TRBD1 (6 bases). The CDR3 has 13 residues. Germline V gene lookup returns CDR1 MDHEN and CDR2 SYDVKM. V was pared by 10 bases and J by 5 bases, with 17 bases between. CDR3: CATSIGQQETQYF. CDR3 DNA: TGTGCCACTTCGATCGGACAGCAGGAGACCCAGTACTTC.

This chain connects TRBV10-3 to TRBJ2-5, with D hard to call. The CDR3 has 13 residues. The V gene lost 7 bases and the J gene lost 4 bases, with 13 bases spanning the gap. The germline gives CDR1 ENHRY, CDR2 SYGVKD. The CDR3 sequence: CAITRTPGETQYF. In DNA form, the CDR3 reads TGTGCCATCACCCGCACTCCCGGAGAGACCCAGTACTTC.

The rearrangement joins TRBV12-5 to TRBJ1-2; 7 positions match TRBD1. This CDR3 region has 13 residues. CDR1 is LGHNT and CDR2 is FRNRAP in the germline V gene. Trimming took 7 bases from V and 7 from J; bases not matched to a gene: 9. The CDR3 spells CASAPDRASGYTF. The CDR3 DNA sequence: TGTGCTAGTGCCCCCGACAGGGCGTCTGGCTACACCTTC.

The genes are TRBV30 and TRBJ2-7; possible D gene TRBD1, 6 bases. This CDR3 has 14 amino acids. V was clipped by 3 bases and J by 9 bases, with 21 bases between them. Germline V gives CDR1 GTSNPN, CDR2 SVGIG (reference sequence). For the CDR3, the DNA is TGTGCCTGGAGCGACGGACAGTGTTGGGGGCGGCAGTACTTC. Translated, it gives CAWSDGQCWGRQYF.

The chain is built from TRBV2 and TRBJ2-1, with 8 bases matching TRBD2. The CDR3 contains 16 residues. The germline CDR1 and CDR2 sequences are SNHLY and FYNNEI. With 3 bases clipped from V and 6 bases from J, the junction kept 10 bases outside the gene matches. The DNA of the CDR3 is TGTGCCAGCAGTGATCGTCCGGGAGGGCCAGTCAATGAGCAGTTCTTC. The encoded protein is CASSDRPGGPVNEQFF.

The CDR3 spells CASSQEGQGKNEQYF. The CDR3 nucleotides are TGTGCCAGCAGCCAAGAGGGACAGGGGAAAAACGAGCAGTACTTC. The rearrangement uses TRBV14 and TRBJ2-7; 10 bases align to TRBD1. From germline, CDR1 is SGHDN and CDR2 FVKESK. Trimming took 0 bases from V and 5 from J; bases not matched to a gene: 4. The CDR3 totals 15 residues. The full variable domain, its missing parts supplied by reference TRBV14 and TRBJ2-7, is EAGVTQFPSHSVIEKGQTVTLRCDPISGHDNLYWYRRVMGKEIKFLLHFVKESKQDESGMPNNRFLAERTGGTYSTLKVQPAELEDSGVYFCASSQEGQGKNEQYFGPGTRLTVT.

The CDR3 DNA reads TGTGCCAGTACTAACACGGGACAGGGGCACAATGAGCAGTTCTTC. This codes for CASTNTGQGHNEQFF. V gene TRBV19 combines with J gene TRBJ2-1; 10 nucleotides align to TRBD1. CDR3 size: 15 residues. V was clipped by 7 bases and J by 5 bases; unmatched bases: 8. CDR1 and CDR2 (germline): LNHDA, SQIVND (reference sequence).

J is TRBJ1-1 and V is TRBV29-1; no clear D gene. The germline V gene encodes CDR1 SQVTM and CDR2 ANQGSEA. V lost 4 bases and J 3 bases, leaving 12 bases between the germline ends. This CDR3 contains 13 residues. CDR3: CSVVSGSDTEAFF. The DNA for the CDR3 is TGCAGCGTTGTATCGGGGAGCGACACTGAAGCTTTCTTT.

This CDR3 is CASSLAAAGPYEQYF. The CDR3, as DNA: TGTGCCAGCAGCTTGGCCGCGGCGGGTCCCTACGAGCAGTACTTC. The V call is TRBV5-7, the J call TRBJ2-7, with D perhaps matching TRBD2 (5 bases). TRBV5-7 is sorted into the ORF group, with uncertain function. The germline V and J ends were trimmed by 0 bases and 2 bases, with 12 bases remaining between them. The CDR3 is made up of 15 amino acids.

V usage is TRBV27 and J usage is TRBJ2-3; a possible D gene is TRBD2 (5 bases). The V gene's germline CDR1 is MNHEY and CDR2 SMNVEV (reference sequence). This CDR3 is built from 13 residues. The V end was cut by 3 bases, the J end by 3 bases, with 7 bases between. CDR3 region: CASSLTKTDTQYF. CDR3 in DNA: TGTGCCAGCAGTTTGACTAAGACAGATACGCAGTATTTT.

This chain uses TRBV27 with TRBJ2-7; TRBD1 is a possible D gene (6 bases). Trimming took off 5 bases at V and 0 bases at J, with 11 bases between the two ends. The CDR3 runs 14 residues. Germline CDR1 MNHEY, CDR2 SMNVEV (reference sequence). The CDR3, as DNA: TGTGCCAGCAGTCCCCGACAGGCCTCCTACGAGCAGTACTTC. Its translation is CASSPRQASYEQYF.

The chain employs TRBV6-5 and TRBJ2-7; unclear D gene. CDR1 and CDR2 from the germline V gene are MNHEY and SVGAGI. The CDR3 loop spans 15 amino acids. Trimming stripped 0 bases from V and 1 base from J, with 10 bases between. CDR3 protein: CASSYSSPESYEQYF. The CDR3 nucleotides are TGTGCCAGCAGTTACTCGAGCCCGGAGTCCTACGAGCAGTACTTC.